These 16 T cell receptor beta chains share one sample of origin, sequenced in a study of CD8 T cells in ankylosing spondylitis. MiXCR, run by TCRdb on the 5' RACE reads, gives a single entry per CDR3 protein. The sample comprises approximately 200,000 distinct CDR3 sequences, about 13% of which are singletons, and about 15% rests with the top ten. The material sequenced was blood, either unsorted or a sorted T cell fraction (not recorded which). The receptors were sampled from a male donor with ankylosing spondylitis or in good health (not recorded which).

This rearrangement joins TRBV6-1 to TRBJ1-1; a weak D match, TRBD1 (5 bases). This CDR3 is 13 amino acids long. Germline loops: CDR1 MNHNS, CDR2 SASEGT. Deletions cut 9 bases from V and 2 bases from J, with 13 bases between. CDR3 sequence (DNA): TGTGCCAGGTGGGGGAGGTACAACACTGAAGCTTTCTTT. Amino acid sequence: CARWGRYNTEAFF.

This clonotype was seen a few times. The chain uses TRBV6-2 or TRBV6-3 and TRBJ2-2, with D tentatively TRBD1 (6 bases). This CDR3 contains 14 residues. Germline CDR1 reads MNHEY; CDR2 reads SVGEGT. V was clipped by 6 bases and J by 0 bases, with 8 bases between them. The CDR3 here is CASRQGANTGELFF. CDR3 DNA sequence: TGTGCCAGCAGACAGGGCGCGAACACCGGGGAGCTGTTTTTT.

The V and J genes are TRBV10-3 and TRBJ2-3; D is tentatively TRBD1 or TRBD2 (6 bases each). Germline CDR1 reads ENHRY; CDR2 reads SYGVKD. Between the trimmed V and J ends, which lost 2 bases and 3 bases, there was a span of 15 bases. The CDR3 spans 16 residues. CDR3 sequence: CAISEDPGAGTDTQYF. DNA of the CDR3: TGTGCCATCAGTGAGGACCCGGGGGCCGGGACAGATACGCAGTATTTT.

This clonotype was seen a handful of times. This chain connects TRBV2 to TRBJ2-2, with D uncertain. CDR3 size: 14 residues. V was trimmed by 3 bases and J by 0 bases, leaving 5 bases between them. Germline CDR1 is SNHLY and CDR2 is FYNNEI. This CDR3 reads CASSEAANTGELFF. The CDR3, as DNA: TGTGCCAGCAGTGAGGCAGCGAACACCGGGGAGCTGTTTTTT.

CDR3 sequence: CASSPGTRSYNEQFF. In DNA form, the CDR3 reads TGTGCCAGCAGTCCAGGGACTAGGTCCTACAATGAGCAGTTCTTC. The J gene is TRBJ2-1, the V gene TRBV27; TRBD2 agrees at 8 bases. CDR1 and CDR2 from the germline V gene are MNHEY and SMNVEV (reference sequence). Trimming at V came to 5 bases and at J to 1 base, leaving 4 bases not matched to a gene. The CDR3 is made up of 15 amino acids.

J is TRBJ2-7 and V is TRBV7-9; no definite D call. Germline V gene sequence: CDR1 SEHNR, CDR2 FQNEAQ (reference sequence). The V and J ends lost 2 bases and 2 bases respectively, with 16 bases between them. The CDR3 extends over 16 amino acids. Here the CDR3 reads CASSLREKSAAYEQYF. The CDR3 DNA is TGTGCCAGCAGCTTAAGGGAAAAGTCGGCGGCCTACGAGCAGTACTTC. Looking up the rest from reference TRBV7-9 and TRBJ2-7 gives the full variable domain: DTGVSQNPRHKITKRGQNVTFRCDPISEHNRLYWYRQTLGQGPEFLTYFQNEAQLEKSRLLSDRFSAERPKGSFSTLEIQRTEQGDSAMYLCASSLREKSAAYEQYFGPGTRLTVT.

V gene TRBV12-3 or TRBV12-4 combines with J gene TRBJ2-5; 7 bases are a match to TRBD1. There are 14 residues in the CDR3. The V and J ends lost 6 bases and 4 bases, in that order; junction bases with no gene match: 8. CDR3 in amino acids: CASSPGTATETQYF. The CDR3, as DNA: TGTGCCAGCAGCCCCGGGACAGCTACAGAGACCCAGTACTTC.

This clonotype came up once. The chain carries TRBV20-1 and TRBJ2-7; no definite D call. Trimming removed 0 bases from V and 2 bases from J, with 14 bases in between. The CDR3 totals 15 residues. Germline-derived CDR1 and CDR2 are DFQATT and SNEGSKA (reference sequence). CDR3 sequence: CSARDSGELAYEQYF. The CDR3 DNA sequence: TGCAGTGCTAGAGATTCTGGGGAACTCGCCTACGAGCAGTACTTC.

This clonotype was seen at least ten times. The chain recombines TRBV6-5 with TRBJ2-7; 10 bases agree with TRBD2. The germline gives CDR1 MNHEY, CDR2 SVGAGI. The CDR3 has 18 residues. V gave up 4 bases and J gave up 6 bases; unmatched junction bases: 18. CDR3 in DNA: TGTGCCAGCAGTTCGGCTAGCGGGGGCTCTTTAAGTTTTTCCGAGCAGTACTTC. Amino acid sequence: CASSSASGGSLSFSEQYF.

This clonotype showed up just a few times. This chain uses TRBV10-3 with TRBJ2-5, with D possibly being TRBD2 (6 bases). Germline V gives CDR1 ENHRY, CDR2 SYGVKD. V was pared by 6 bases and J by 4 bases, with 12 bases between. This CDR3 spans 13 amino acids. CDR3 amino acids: CAIRETSTETQYF. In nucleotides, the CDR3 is TGTGCCATCAGGGAGACTAGTACAGAGACCCAGTACTTC.

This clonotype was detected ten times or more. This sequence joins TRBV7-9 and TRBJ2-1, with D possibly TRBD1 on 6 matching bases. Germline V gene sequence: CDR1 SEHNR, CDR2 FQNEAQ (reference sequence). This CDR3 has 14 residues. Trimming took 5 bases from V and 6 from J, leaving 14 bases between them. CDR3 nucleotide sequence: TGTGCCAGCAGCAAACGGACAGAGCCCAATGAGCAGTTCTTC. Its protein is CASSKRTEPNEQFF.

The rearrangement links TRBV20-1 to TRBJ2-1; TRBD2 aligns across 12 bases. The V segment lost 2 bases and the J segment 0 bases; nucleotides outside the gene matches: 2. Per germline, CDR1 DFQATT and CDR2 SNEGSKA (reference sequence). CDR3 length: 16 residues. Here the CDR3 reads CSARRTSGVSYNEQFF. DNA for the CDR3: TGCAGTGCTAGAAGGACTAGCGGGGTCTCCTACAATGAGCAGTTCTTC.

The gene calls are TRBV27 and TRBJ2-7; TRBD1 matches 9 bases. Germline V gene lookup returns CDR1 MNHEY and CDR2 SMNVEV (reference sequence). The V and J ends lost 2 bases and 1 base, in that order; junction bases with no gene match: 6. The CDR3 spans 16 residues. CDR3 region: CASSLIGGQGSYEQYF. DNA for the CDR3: TGTGCCAGCAGTTTAATCGGGGGACAGGGTTCCTACGAGCAGTACTTC.

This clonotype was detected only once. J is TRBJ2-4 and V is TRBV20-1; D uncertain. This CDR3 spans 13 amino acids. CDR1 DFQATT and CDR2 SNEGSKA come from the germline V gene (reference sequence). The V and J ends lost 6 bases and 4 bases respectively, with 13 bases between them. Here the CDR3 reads CSAQPDGKNIQYF. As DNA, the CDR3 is TGCAGTGCCCAACCAGACGGGAAAAACATTCAGTACTTC.

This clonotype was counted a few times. CDR3 region: CASSQEYLLAGGGTDTQYF. CDR3 sequence (DNA): TGCGCCAGCAGCCAAGAATACCTACTAGCGGGAGGAGGCACAGATACGCAGTATTTT. J is TRBJ2-3 and V is TRBV4-1; the match to TRBD2 covers 12 bases. CDR1 MGHRA and CDR2 YSYEKL come from the germline V gene. V gave up 0 bases and J gave up 1 base; unmatched junction bases: 8. The CDR3 contains 19 residues.

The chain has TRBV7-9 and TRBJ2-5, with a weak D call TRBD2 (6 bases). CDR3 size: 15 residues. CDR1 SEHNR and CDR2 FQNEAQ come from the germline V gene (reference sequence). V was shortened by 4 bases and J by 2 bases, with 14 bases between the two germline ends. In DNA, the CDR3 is TGTGCCAGCAGCTCCCGGGACGGACTACAAGAGACCCAGTACTTC. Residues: CASSSRDGLQETQYF.